This T cell receptor (beta chain) emerged from a study of T cell responses to AZD1222 COVID-19 vaccine. Study-wide findings and caveats: Baseline seropositivity occurred in only a handful of AZD1222 recipients. Variant regions that are unmutated are reportedly the target of nearly half of spike-specific TCRs. The donor group comprised mostly white British people and more females; the analysis possibly underestimated clonal diversity.

Second doses at about 4 or about 12 weeks were pooled. The assay was immunoSEQ multiplex PCR, and TCRdb's table has in-frame clones only and misses some. The sample records 180,000 or so clones, about nine tenths being singletons. The junction had 3 bases not matched to a gene; V was cut back by 3 bases and J by 10 bases. This CDR3 has 14 residues. Germline V lookup: CDR1 SGHTA, CDR2 FQGNSA. On this clone: Its specificity is not known.

The chain is built from TRBV7-2 and TRBJ1-6; 10 nucleotides match TRBD1. Specimen: peripheral blood, collected 28 days after the second AZD1222 dose. This TCR was sampled from an adult who received the AZD1222 COVID-19 vaccine. CDR3 sequence reads: CASSFGQGVSPLHF. The CDR3 region has the DNA TGTGCCAGCAGCTTTGGACAGGGGGTATCACCCCTCCACTTT.